A single sample is the source of the 32 T cell receptor beta chains below, sequenced in a study of identifying expanded T cells in peripheral blood. Assay used: immunoSEQ multiplex PCR; TCRdb lists only in-frame clones, some missing. The sample contains about 110,000 clones, about 87% of which appear only once. The specimen sequenced was blood. The receptors stem from a person aged 18 to 69 in good health.

The chain joins TRBV5-5 to TRBJ2-1, with D perhaps matching TRBD1 (6 bases). Per the germline V gene, CDR1 is SGHKS and CDR2 is YYEKEE (reference sequence). V gave up 6 bases and J gave up 6 bases, with 25 bases separating them. This CDR3 has 17 amino acids. CDR3 in amino acids: CASTRTTTGPAGNEQFF. In nucleotides, the CDR3 is TGTGCCAGCACCCGAACGACGACAGGCCCCGCCGGCAATGAGCAGTTCTTC.

The chain has TRBV4-3 and TRBJ2-3, with 8 nucleotides matching TRBD2. Looked up from germline, CDR1 is LGHNA and CDR2 is YSLEER. J lost 8 bases, V lost 3 bases, and 16 bases had no gene match. The CDR3 is made up of 17 amino acids. CDR3 sequence (DNA): TGCGCCAGCAGCCAGCGTGAGGGCGGGGGGATCCATGGTACGCAGTATTTT. This sequence encodes CASSQREGGGIHGTQYF.

Concerning this clone itself: One end of the junction fails to match germline, which may point to a read error. This chain uses TRBV10-3 with TRBJ1-2; the D is unclear. CDR1 ENHRY and CDR2 SYGVKD come from the germline V gene. The CDR3 extends over 12 amino acids. The CDR3 DNA reads TGTGCCATCAGTGCAGACAAGGGTGGTCTGGCCTTC. Protein: CAISADKGGLAF.

This clone was seen only once. The chain recombines TRBV19 with TRBJ2-7; 9 positions match TRBD1. In germline, CDR1 is LNHDA, CDR2 SQIVND (reference sequence). V shed 5 bases, J shed 6 bases, and the junction held 8 bases outside the gene matches. CDR3 length equals 14 residues. As DNA, the CDR3 is TGTGCCAGTAGTGCCTGGACAGGGGAGGGCGAGCAGTACTTC. Residues: CASSAWTGEGEQYF.

The chain links TRBV27 to TRBJ2-3; possible D gene TRBD2, 6 bases. V was clipped by 3 bases and J by 0 bases, with 10 bases between them. Germline V CDR1 and CDR2: MNHEY, SMNVEV (reference sequence). This CDR3 region has 15 residues. The CDR3 DNA reads as TGTGCCAGCAGTTTTGGAGGGGATAGCACAGATACGCAGTATTTT. Residues: CASSFGGDSTDTQYF.

In its sample, this clone was seen a few times. The chain recombines TRBV29-1 with TRBJ1-1; D call uncertain. Germline V gene sequence: CDR1 SQVTM, CDR2 ANQGSEA. This CDR3 contains 16 residues. Trimming left V 4 bases short and J 0 bases short, with 18 bases between. For the CDR3, the DNA is TGCAGCGTTGTATCGTCGGCAACCAACATGAACACTGAAGCTTTCTTT. Its translation is CSVVSSATNMNTEAFF.

The J gene is TRBJ1-2, the V gene TRBV9; perhaps TRBD1 as D (5 bases). This CDR3 has 14 residues. V was trimmed by 6 bases and J by 3 bases, leaving 15 bases between them. The germline gives CDR1 SGDLS, CDR2 YYNGEE. The CDR3 is CASTRGGVDYGYTF. The DNA of the CDR3 is TGTGCCAGCACCCGGGGAGGGGTGGACTATGGCTACACCTTC.

The chain combines TRBV30 with TRBJ2-1, with 13 nucleotides matching TRBD2. Germline CDR1 and CDR2: GTSNPN and SVGIG (reference sequence). V shed 7 bases, J shed 7 bases, and the junction held 7 bases outside the gene matches. This CDR3 spans 14 amino acids. Here the CDR3 DNA reads TGTGCCTCCACACTAGCGGGGGGGCAAAATGAGCAGTTCTTC. Translating gives CASTLAGGQNEQFF.

V gene TRBV6-1 combines with J gene TRBJ1-5; the D is unclear. This CDR3 has 14 amino acids. The germline V gene encodes CDR1 MNHNS and CDR2 SASEGT. Trimming cost V 2 bases and J 3 bases, with 8 bases left between them. The CDR3 loop reads CASSEWTANQPQHF. The DNA for the CDR3 is TGTGCCAGCAGTGAATGGACTGCCAATCAGCCCCAGCATTTT.

J is TRBJ2-5 and V is TRBV11-2; 11 bases match TRBD2. The CDR3 covers 16 residues. With 2 bases clipped from V and 2 bases from J, the junction kept 4 bases outside the gene matches. Per the germline V gene, CDR1 is SGHAT and CDR2 is FQNNGV. This CDR3 is CASSLLVAGGQETQYF. Written as DNA, the CDR3 is TGTGCCAGCAGCTTATTGGTAGCGGGGGGGCAAGAGACCCAGTACTTC.

The chain joins TRBV7-6 to TRBJ1-1; no definite D call. CDR1 and CDR2 (germline): SGHVS, FNYEAQ. This CDR3 region has 13 residues. Between the trimmed V and J ends, which lost 5 bases and 0 bases, there was a span of 7 bases. The CDR3 is CASSETVNTEAFF. The CDR3 bases are TGTGCCAGCAGCGAAACAGTGAACACTGAAGCTTTCTTT.

The gene calls are TRBV28 and TRBJ1-5, with D possibly being TRBD1 (6 bases). V was shortened by 1 base and J by 2 bases, with 12 bases between the two germline ends. This CDR3 region has 16 residues. Germline assignment: CDR1 MDHEN and CDR2 SYDVKM. CDR3 DNA: TGTGCCAGCAGTTTATCCAGGGGCTCGGGCAATCAGCCCCAGCATTTT. Translated, it gives CASSLSRGSGNQPQHF.

The chain carries TRBV28 and TRBJ2-7; unclear D gene. The CDR3 is 14 amino acids. Germline V lookup: CDR1 MDHEN, CDR2 SYDVKM. The ends were cut back, 5 bases at V and 6 bases at J, with 17 bases in the middle. The CDR3 spells CASSPPKGNGEQYF. Written as DNA, the CDR3 is TGTGCCAGCAGTCCTCCCAAAGGGAACGGCGAGCAGTACTTC.

The chain is built from TRBV30 and TRBJ1-6; D is ambiguous. The CDR3 length is 15 residues. The V gene lost 0 bases and the J gene lost 0 bases, with 6 bases spanning the gap. Germline CDR1 and CDR2: GTSNPN and SVGIG (reference sequence). The CDR3: CAWSVRSSYNSPLHF. CDR3 nucleotide sequence: TGTGCCTGGAGTGTAAGGAGCTCCTATAATTCACCCCTCCACTTT.

This clone has a single count. V gene TRBV7-3 combines with J gene TRBJ2-1; the match to TRBD2 covers 9 bases. Germline CDR1 reads SGHTA; CDR2 reads FQGTGA. This CDR3 contains 17 residues. With V trimmed by 0 bases and J by 8 bases, 11 bases remained unmatched. CDR3 loop: CASSLTGSGTSLDEQFF. CDR3 sequence (DNA): TGTGCCAGCAGCTTAACGGGGAGTGGGACTAGCTTGGATGAGCAGTTCTTC. The whole variable domain, filled in from reference TRBV7-3 and TRBJ2-1, reads GAGVSQTPSNKVTEKGKYVELRCDPISGHTALYWYRQSLGQGPEFLIYFQGTGAADDSGLPNDRFFAVRPEGSVSTLKIQRTERGDSAVYLCASSLTGSGTSLDEQFFGPGTRLTVL.

This chain links TRBV4-3 with TRBJ2-2; D is undetermined. Germline values: CDR1 LGHNA, CDR2 YSLEER. The CDR3 sequence is 13 residues long. V lost 1 base and J lost 1, with 1 base in between. CDR3 amino acids: CASSQGNTGELFF. CDR3 nucleotide sequence: TGCGCCAGCAGCCAAGGGAACACCGGGGAGCTGTTTTTT.

V is TRBV6-5 and J is TRBJ2-2; D ambiguous. The V end lost 2 bases, the J end lost 6 bases, and 7 bases lay between the germline ends. Germline CDR1 reads MNHEY; CDR2 reads SVGAGI. The CDR3 runs 13 residues. The CDR3 reads CASSYMISGELFF. Written as DNA, the CDR3 is TGTGCCAGCAGTTACATGATTTCCGGGGAGCTGTTTTTT.

The chain has TRBV9 and TRBJ1-3; D gene ambiguous. The germline V and J ends were trimmed by 0 bases and 0 bases, with 10 bases remaining between them. Germline V gene lookup returns CDR1 SGDLS and CDR2 YYNGEE. The CDR3 loop spans 16 amino acids. CDR3 protein: CASSVEERNSGNTIYF. As DNA, the CDR3 is TGTGCCAGCAGCGTAGAGGAGAGGAACTCTGGAAACACCATATATTTT.

The rearrangement uses TRBV11-2 and TRBJ1-2; tentative D call: TRBD1 (6 bases). Germline CDR1 is SGHAT and CDR2 is FQNNGV. Between the trimmed V and J ends, which lost 4 bases and 6 bases, there was a span of 15 bases. The CDR3 length is 14 residues. The CDR3 bases are TGTGCCAGCAGCTCTCCAGGGGTTTACGATGGCTACACCTTC. This encodes CASSSPGVYDGYTF.

The chain's CDR3 is CASSVRGQIYNYGYTF. CDR3 DNA sequence: TGTGCCAGCAGTGTCAGGGGACAGATCTATAACTATGGCTACACCTTC. The chain links TRBV28 to TRBJ1-2, with 7 bases matching TRBD1. The CDR3 sequence is 16 residues long. Germline-derived CDR1 and CDR2 are MDHEN and SYDVKM. V lost 5 bases and J lost 1; bases outside the gene matches: 10.

This clone was detected once. The CDR3 sequence: CASSGTGGTEAFF. For the CDR3, the DNA is TGCGCCAGCAGCGGAACAGGGGGGACTGAAGCTTTCTTT. V and J are TRBV5-1 and TRBJ1-1; 8 nucleotides match TRBD1. This CDR3 has 13 amino acids. CDR1 SGHRS and CDR2 YFSETQ come from the germline V gene. Trimming removed 4 bases from V and 5 bases from J; junction bases left unmatched: 4.

Comment on this clone: The sample holds other DNA sequences that translate to the same CDR3. The V and J genes are TRBV5-1 and TRBJ2-7; no clear D. This CDR3 contains 13 residues. The V gene's germline CDR1 is SGHRS and CDR2 YFSETQ. V lost 0 bases to trimming and J lost 0 bases, with 4 bases between them. The CDR3 is CASSLEGSYEQYF. The CDR3 coding sequence is TGCGCCAGCAGCTTGGAGGGCTCCTACGAGCAGTACTTC.

The chain is built from TRBV29-1 and TRBJ2-1, with 10 bases identical to TRBD1. J lost 8 bases, V lost 8 bases, and 12 bases had no gene match. Germline V gene sequence: CDR1 SQVTM, CDR2 ANQGSEA. There are 14 residues in the CDR3. The CDR3 loop reads CSLGGDRGVDEQFF. The DNA for the CDR3 is TGCAGCCTTGGCGGGGACAGGGGAGTAGATGAGCAGTTCTTC.

The J gene is TRBJ1-5, the V gene TRBV6-6, with D possibly TRBD1 on 6 matching bases. The CDR3 extends over 13 amino acids. Per the germline V gene, CDR1 is MNHNY and CDR2 is SVGAGI (reference sequence). V lost 11 bases, J lost 2 bases, and 13 bases lay in between. DNA of the CDR3: TGTGCCGGTGGGGGCGAGGGCAATCAGCCCCAGCATTTT. Translating gives CAGGGEGNQPQHF.

The chain combines TRBV6-1 with TRBJ1-1; 11 bases map to TRBD1. J gave up 7 bases and V 9 bases, and 13 bases lay outside the gene matches. Germline V CDR1 and CDR2: MNHNS, SASEGT. This CDR3 contains 15 residues. The CDR3 sequence is CASVTGTGGIGEAFF. DNA of the CDR3: TGTGCCAGTGTTACCGGGACAGGGGGAATAGGTGAAGCTTTCTTT.

The chain combines TRBV7-2 with TRBJ1-6, with 10 bases identical to TRBD1. V shed 1 base, J shed 7 bases, and the junction held 1 base outside the gene matches. The CDR3 has 15 amino acids. Germline V gives CDR1 SGHTA, CDR2 FQGNSA. As DNA, the CDR3 is TGTGCCAGCAGCTTAGGGGGACAGGGGAATTCACCCCTCCACTTT. Its translation is CASSLGGQGNSPLHF.

The rearrangement joins TRBV5-1 to TRBJ2-3; no reliable D call. Germline V gives CDR1 SGHRS, CDR2 YFSETQ. V was trimmed by 4 bases and J by 5 bases, leaving 14 bases between them. The CDR3 is made up of 14 amino acids. The CDR3 DNA reads as TGCGCCAGCAGCATTGGGTCTAATCAAGATACGCAGTATTTT. Residues: CASSIGSNQDTQYF.

J is TRBJ2-3 and V is TRBV2; D uncertain. Per the germline V gene, CDR1 is SNHLY and CDR2 is FYNNEI. The CDR3 is 13 amino acids. The V end lost 1 base, the J end lost 3 bases, and 5 bases lay between the germline ends. The CDR3 spells CASSEVRTDTQYF. The CDR3 DNA sequence: TGTGCCAGCAGTGAAGTTCGGACAGATACGCAGTATTTT.

The chain employs TRBV27 and TRBJ2-7; 12 bases align to TRBD1. The J segment lost 0 bases and the V segment lost 6 bases, leaving 3 bases of the junction unmatched. CDR3 length: 15 residues. The V gene's germline CDR1 is MNHEY and CDR2 SMNVEV (reference sequence). In nucleotides, the CDR3 is TGTGCCAGCAGGAGGGACAGGGGGCACTCCTACGAGCAGTACTTC. This encodes CASRRDRGHSYEQYF.

V usage is TRBV5-6 and J usage is TRBJ2-4; 9 bases map to TRBD1. Germline V lookup: CDR1 SGHDT, CDR2 YYEEEE. Trimming cost V 3 bases and J 1 base; bases outside gene matches: 8. CDR3 length: 17 amino acids. The CDR3 bases are TGTGCCAGCAGCTCCTACAGGGGGCACGAGGCCAAAAACATTCAGTACTTC. As protein: CASSSYRGHEAKNIQYF. The full variable domain, its missing parts supplied by reference TRBV5-6 and TRBJ2-4, is DAGVTQSPTHLIKTRGQQVTLRCSPKSGHDTVSWYQQALGQGPQFIFQYYEEEERQRGNFPDRFSGHQFPNYSSELNVNALLLGDSALYLCASSSYRGHEAKNIQYFGAGTRLSVL.

The DNA of the CDR3 is TGTGCCAGCACGAAGGAGGTTGAGCAGTTCTTC. As protein: CASTKEVEQFF. J is TRBJ2-1 and V is TRBV2; maybe TRBD2 (5 bases). Trimming pared 7 bases from V and 9 bases from J, leaving 10 bases between. This CDR3 has 11 amino acids. CDR1 is SNHLY, CDR2 FYNNEI, per germline.

The V call is TRBV9, the J call TRBJ2-1; TRBD2 matches at 11 bases. In germline, CDR1 is SGDLS, CDR2 YYNGEE. The CDR3 sequence is 15 residues long. Losses at the gene ends were 1 base for V and 7 bases for J; bases not matched to a gene: 4. CDR3 DNA sequence: TGTGCCAGCAGCGTACTAGCGGGGGGTTTTAATGAGCAGTTCTTC. This translates into CASSVLAGGFNEQFF. Complete variable domain (other parts from reference TRBV9 and TRBJ2-1): DSGVTQTPKHLITATGQRVTLRCSPRSGDLSVYWYQQSLDQGLQFLIQYYNGEERAKGNILERFSAQQFPDLHSELNLSSLELGDSALYFCASSVLAGGFNEQFFGPGTRLTVL.